This record concerns one T cell receptor beta chain sequence. Antigen specificity is unknown. TCRdb used MiXCR to reprocess the 5' RACE reads, holding one entry per CDR3 protein. The sample yields 550,000 to 700,000 distinct CDR3 sequences, about 20% seen once. The data are from a study of identical twins. Whole-study findings and limits: Twin-shared out-of-frame alpha sequences were enriched for low generation probability.

V was clipped by 2 bases and J by 3 bases, with 8 bases between them. Germline V CDR1 and CDR2: MNHEY, SVGEGT. CDR3 length: 13 residues. The same specimen was also included in a second study, on T cells expressing NK-cell markers.

Material: PBMCs. The chain combines TRBV6-2 or TRBV6-3 with TRBJ2-7, with D unresolved. This TCR was sampled from a woman aged 18 to 35 in good health. For the CDR3, the DNA is TGTGCCAGCAGTTACAGTACTTTCTACGAGCAGTACTTC. It specifies CASSYSTFYEQYF.